The clone carrying this T cell receptor (beta chain) was observed a handful of times. Any gene name here is a mouse gene name. The sample originates from a study of CD8+ T cells in alopecia areata. Turning to the study itself: The graft donors were roughly 6-13-month-old C3H/HeJ mice with spontaneous alopecia, and their skin went to approximately 7-11-week-old female C3H/HeJ mice.

Sorting used CD4, CD8alpha, NKG2D, NKG2ACE and other markers on pooled cutaneous lymph node cells. Reverse transcription of extracted RNA yielded cDNA, which provided the sequencing template. Sequencing used immunoSEQ multiplex PCR; TCRdb keeps in-frame clones, though not all of them. The specimen gives more than 250,000 clones without singletons; the ten biggest hold 1.2%. This TCR was recovered from a C3H/HeJ mouse with alopecia areata. For the strain, the MHC haplotype given is H2-k. The sample consisted of CD4+ T cells sorted from a lymph node.

CDR3 sequence: CASSDGGTGGSSYEQYF. Incomplete CDR3 DNA: TGTGCCAGCAGTGATGGGGGGACAGGGGGCAGCTCCTAT. The gene calls are TRBV13-1 and TRBJ2-7; 12 bases fit TRBD1. From the germline J gene comes the end of the CDR3, since the read stops 4 residues before it. Trimming cost V 0 bases and J 0 bases; bases outside gene matches: 4. Germline CDR1 is NSHNY and CDR2 is SYGAGN. The CDR3 has 17 amino acids.